One sample yielded the 18 T cell receptor beta chains listed below, sequenced in a study of blood T cells in healthy people across ages (dated by TCRdb to the mid-2010s). The method was 5' RACE. The sequencing machine was an Illumina HiSeq 2500. A second about 7 to 11 cycle PCR used a sample-barcoded 5' primer and a J-beta primer mix. TCRdb trimmed the raw reads at Q25, called clones with MiXCR and kept productive beta chains. Entries that share a CDR3 protein sequence are merged under the most common genes and DNA. For this sample the table gives roughly 1,500,000 distinct CDR3 sequences, of which about 35% were detected only once. Together, the top ten hold about 11% of the sample. The material sequenced was blood. Every receptor here comes from a woman in her 30s in good health.

In the case of this clonotype: A junction boundary mismatches the germline segment, possibly from a read error. The chain is built from TRBV20-1 and TRBJ1-4; TRBD1 might be the D (6 bases). Germline V gene data show CDR1 as DFQATT and CDR2 as SNEGSKA (reference sequence). This CDR3 is built from 14 residues. The CDR3 loop is CSAWDIQRDEKRFF. The CDR3 bases are TGCAGTGCTTGGGACATCCAGAGGGATGAAAAACGGTTTTTT.

This chain links TRBV28 with TRBJ1-1; D not certain. This CDR3 contains 14 residues. The germline V gene encodes CDR1 MDHEN and CDR2 SYDVKM. V lost 11 bases, J lost 0 bases, and 16 bases lay in between. CDR3 amino acids: CAGTPRSLNTEAFF. The CDR3 DNA sequence: TGTGCCGGCACCCCCAGGTCCTTGAACACTGAAGCTTTCTTT. Complete variable domain (other parts from reference TRBV28 and TRBJ1-1): DVKVTQSSRYLVKRTGEKVFLECVQDMDHENMFWYRQDPGLGLRLIYFSYDVKMKEKGDIPEGYSVSREKKERFSLILESASTNQTSMYLCAGTPRSLNTEAFFGQGTRLTVV.

This clonotype was seen more than once but under ten times. The chain is built from TRBV5-1 and TRBJ2-3; a weak D match, TRBD2 (6 bases). Germline V gives CDR1 SGHRS, CDR2 YFSETQ. The CDR3 is made up of 15 amino acids. V was shortened by 0 bases and J by 3 bases, with 11 bases between the two germline ends. DNA for the CDR3: TGCGCCAGCAGCTTGGTAGTAGCGGATACAGATACGCAGTATTTT. Residues: CASSLVVADTDTQYF. The full variable domain, rest sourced from reference TRBV5-1 and TRBJ2-3, is KAGVTQTPRYLIKTRGQQVTLSCSPISGHRSVSWYQQTPGQGLQFLFEYFSETQRNKGNFPGRFSGRQFSNSRSEMNVSTLELGDSALYLCASSLVVADTDTQYFGPGTRLTVL.

This clonotype was recorded a few times. The rearrangement uses TRBV27 and TRBJ2-1; possible D gene TRBD2, 6 bases. Germline CDR1 MNHEY, CDR2 SMNVEV (reference sequence). This CDR3 is 15 amino acids long. V dropped 2 bases and J dropped 4 bases, with 12 bases sitting between them. As DNA, the CDR3 is TGTGCCAGCAGTTTAGGGGTAGCGGCTTACAATGAGCAGTTCTTC. Translation gives CASSLGVAAYNEQFF.

This chain connects TRBV7-9 to TRBJ2-1, with 11 nucleotides matching TRBD1. The germline V gene has CDR1 SEHNR and CDR2 FQNEAQ (reference sequence). V dropped 8 bases and J dropped 5; count of bases not matched to a gene: 8. CDR3 length equals 15 residues. The chain's CDR3 is CASGSGQGANNEQFF. In nucleotides, the CDR3 is TGTGCCAGCGGCTCCGGACAGGGGGCCAACAATGAGCAGTTCTTC.

V usage is TRBV20-1 and J usage is TRBJ2-2, with no clear D. The CDR3 has 12 amino acids. Between the trimmed V and J ends, which lost 3 bases and 6 bases, there was a span of 8 bases. Per germline, CDR1 DFQATT and CDR2 SNEGSKA (reference sequence). In nucleotides, the CDR3 is TGCAGTGCTAGGGGTTTCCCCGGGGAGCTGTTTTTT. It is translated as CSARGFPGELFF.

The chain links TRBV5-1 to TRBJ2-7; TRBD1 matches at 7 bases. The CDR3 sequence is 15 residues long. Per germline, CDR1 SGHRS and CDR2 YFSETQ. The J segment lost 3 bases and the V segment lost 2 bases, leaving 8 bases of the junction unmatched. CDR3 sequence reads: CASSFVDRVSYEQYF. DNA for the CDR3: TGCGCCAGCAGCTTTGTCGACAGGGTTAGCTACGAGCAGTACTTC.

The chain employs TRBV20-1 and TRBJ1-1; D unclear. Trimming took 0 bases from V and 7 from J, leaving 9 bases between them. The CDR3 contains 12 residues. The germline CDR1 and CDR2 sequences are DFQATT and SNEGSKA (reference sequence). CDR3 sequence reads: CSARDPTYEAFF. The CDR3, as DNA: TGCAGTGCTAGAGATCCTACATATGAAGCTTTCTTT.

V is TRBV20-1 and J is TRBJ1-5, with no clear D. Looked up from germline, CDR1 is DFQATT and CDR2 is SNEGSKA (reference sequence). The CDR3 has 13 residues. V was trimmed by 3 bases and J by 7 bases, leaving 13 bases between them. The CDR3 DNA follows: TGCAGTGCTAGTCTTGGGGTACGGCAGCCCCAGCATTTT. The encoded protein is CSASLGVRQPQHF.

This clonotype was picked up one time. The rearrangement links TRBV20-1 to TRBJ1-6; D is possibly TRBD1 (6 bases). There are 14 residues in the CDR3. Trimming removed 2 bases at V and 7 bases at J, with 12 bases between. Germline loops: CDR1 DFQATT, CDR2 SNEGSKA (reference sequence). For the CDR3, the DNA is TGCAGTGCTAGAAGGTCACAGGGAAATTCACCCCTCCACTTT. It translates to CSARRSQGNSPLHF.

The rearrangement joins TRBV3-1 to TRBJ2-3; TRBD2 matches at 11 bases. Germline V CDR1 and CDR2: LGHDT, YNNKEL (reference sequence). Trimming took 4 bases from V and 1 from J; bases not matched to a gene: 4. The CDR3 is 16 residues long. This CDR3 is CASSPTGLAGTDTQYF. The CDR3, as DNA: TGTGCCAGCAGCCCAACGGGACTAGCGGGCACAGATACGCAGTATTTT.

The V gene is TRBV10-3, the J gene TRBJ2-6, with no clear D. The germline V and J ends were trimmed by 8 bases and 0 bases, with 2 bases remaining between them. From germline, CDR1 is ENHRY and CDR2 SYGVKD. The CDR3 spans 12 residues. The CDR3 protein is CAIYSGANVLTF. CDR3 bases: TGTGCCATCTACTCTGGGGCCAACGTCCTGACTTTC.

The chain couples TRBV2 to TRBJ2-7, with TRBD2 as a possible D gene (7 bases). Germline V gene data show CDR1 as SNHLY and CDR2 as FYNNEI. The CDR3 is 12 amino acids. Between the trimmed V and J ends, which lost 8 bases and 3 bases, there was a span of 11 bases. The CDR3 loop reads CASGRGYYEQYF. The CDR3 bases are TGTGCCAGCGGGAGGGGGTACTACGAGCAGTACTTC.

This clonotype was counted between two and nine times. The V call is TRBV20-1, the J call TRBJ2-7; 8 bases fit TRBD2. With 5 bases clipped from V and 5 bases from J, the junction kept 11 bases outside the gene matches. CDR3 length equals 14 residues. The germline CDR1 and CDR2 sequences are DFQATT and SNEGSKA (reference sequence). The CDR3 spells CSAPSGRTDHEQYF. CDR3 nucleotide sequence: TGCAGTGCTCCGAGCGGGAGAACGGACCACGAGCAGTACTTC.

V is TRBV20-1 and J is TRBJ2-7; no firm D call. Germline V CDR1 and CDR2: DFQATT, SNEGSKA (reference sequence). This CDR3 contains 13 residues. The ends were cut back, 6 bases at V and 2 bases at J, with 14 bases in the middle. CDR3 amino acids: CSASVNSAYEQYF. CDR3 bases: TGCAGTGCCTCGGTAAACTCGGCCTACGAGCAGTACTTC.

The chain carries TRBV30 and TRBJ2-2; D is possibly TRBD2 (5 bases). V was shortened by 0 bases and J by 4 bases, with 6 bases between the two germline ends. Germline-derived CDR1 and CDR2 are GTSNPN and SVGIG (reference sequence). CDR3 size: 13 residues. The CDR3 loop reads CAWSVRGTGELFF. The CDR3 bases are TGTGCCTGGAGTGTACGGGGCACCGGGGAGCTGTTTTTT.

The chain uses TRBV6-1 and TRBJ1-5; D unresolved. V was pared by 4 bases and J by 4 bases, with 5 bases between. The V gene's germline CDR1 is MNHNS and CDR2 SASEGT. The CDR3 is 12 residues long. The CDR3 region is CASSGQNQPQHF. In nucleotides, the CDR3 is TGTGCCAGCAGTGGTCAAAATCAGCCCCAGCATTTT.

This chain uses TRBV10-3 with TRBJ2-3; 7 positions agree with TRBD2. V shed 6 bases, J shed 1 base, and the junction held 4 bases outside the gene matches. Per the germline V gene, CDR1 is ENHRY and CDR2 is SYGVKD. This CDR3 comprises 14 residues. CDR3 nucleotides: TGTGCCATCAGGGGCGGGAGCGGCACAGATACGCAGTATTTT. Translating gives CAIRGGSGTDTQYF.